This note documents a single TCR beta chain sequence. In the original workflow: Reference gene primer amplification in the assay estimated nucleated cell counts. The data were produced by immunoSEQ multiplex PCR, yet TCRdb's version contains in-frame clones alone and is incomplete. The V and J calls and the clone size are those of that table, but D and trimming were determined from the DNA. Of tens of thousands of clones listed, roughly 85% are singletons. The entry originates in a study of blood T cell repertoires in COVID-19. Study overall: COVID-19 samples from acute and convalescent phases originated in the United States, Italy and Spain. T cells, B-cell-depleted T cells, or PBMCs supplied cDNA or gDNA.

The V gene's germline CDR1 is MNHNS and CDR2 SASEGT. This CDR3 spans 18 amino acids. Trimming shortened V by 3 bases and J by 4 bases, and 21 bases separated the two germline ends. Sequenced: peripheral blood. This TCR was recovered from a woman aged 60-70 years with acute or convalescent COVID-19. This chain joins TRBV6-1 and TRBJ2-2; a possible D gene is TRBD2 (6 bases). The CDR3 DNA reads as TGTGCCAGCAGTGAGCTACCGACTTTCGCGGGGAGCACCGGGGAGCTGTTTTTT. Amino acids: CASSELPTFAGSTGELFF.